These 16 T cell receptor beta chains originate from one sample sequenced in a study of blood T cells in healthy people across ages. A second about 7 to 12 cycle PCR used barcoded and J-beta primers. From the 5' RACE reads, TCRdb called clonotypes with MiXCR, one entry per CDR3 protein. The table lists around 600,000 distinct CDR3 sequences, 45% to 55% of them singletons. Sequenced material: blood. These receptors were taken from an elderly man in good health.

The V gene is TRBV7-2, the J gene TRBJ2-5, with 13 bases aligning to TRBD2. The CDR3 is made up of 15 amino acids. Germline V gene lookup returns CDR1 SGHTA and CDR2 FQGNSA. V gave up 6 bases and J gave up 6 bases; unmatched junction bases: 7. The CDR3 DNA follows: TGTGCCAGCAGTCCTAGGACTAGCGGGGGAAAGACCCAGTACTTC. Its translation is CASSPRTSGGKTQYF.

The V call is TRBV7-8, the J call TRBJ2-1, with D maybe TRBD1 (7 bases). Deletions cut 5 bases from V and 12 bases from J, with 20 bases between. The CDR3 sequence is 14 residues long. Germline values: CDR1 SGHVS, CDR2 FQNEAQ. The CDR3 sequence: CASSVGVNRGGQFF. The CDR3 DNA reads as TGTGCCAGCAGCGTGGGGGTCAACAGGGGAGGGCAGTTCTTC. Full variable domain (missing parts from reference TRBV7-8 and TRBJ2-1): GAGVSQSPRYKVAKRGQDVALRCDPISGHVSLFWYQQALGQGPEFLTYFQNEAQLDKSGLPSDRFFAERPEGSVSTLKIQRTQQEDSAVYLCASSVGVNRGGQFFGPGTRLTVL.

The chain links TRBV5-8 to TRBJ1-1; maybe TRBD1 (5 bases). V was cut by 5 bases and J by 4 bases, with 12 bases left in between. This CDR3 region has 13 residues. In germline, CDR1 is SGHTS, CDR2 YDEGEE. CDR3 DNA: TGTGCCAGCAGGGGGCGTGGCGTCACTGAAGCTTTCTTT. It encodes CASRGRGVTEAFF.

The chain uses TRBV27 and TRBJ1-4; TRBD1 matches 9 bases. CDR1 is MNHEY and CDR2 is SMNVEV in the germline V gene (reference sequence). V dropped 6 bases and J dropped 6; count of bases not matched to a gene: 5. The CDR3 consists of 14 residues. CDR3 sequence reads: CASRVTGGYEKLFF. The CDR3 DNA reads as TGTGCCAGCAGGGTGACAGGGGGATATGAAAAACTGTTTTTT.

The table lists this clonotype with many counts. The CDR3 region is CASKIADQNTEAFF. In DNA form, the CDR3 reads TGTGCCAGCAAAATCGCGGATCAGAACACTGAAGCTTTCTTT. The V call is TRBV6-5, the J call TRBJ1-1; D unclear. The V end was cut by 7 bases, the J end by 1 base, with 13 bases between. CDR3 size: 14 residues. Germline V gene lookup returns CDR1 MNHEY and CDR2 SVGAGI.

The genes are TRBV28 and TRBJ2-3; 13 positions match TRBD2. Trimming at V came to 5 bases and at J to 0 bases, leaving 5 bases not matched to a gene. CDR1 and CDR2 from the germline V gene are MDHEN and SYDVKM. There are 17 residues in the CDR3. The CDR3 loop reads CASSRTSGSPSTDTQYF. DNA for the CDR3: TGTGCCAGCAGTAGGACTAGCGGGAGCCCCAGCACAGATACGCAGTATTTT.

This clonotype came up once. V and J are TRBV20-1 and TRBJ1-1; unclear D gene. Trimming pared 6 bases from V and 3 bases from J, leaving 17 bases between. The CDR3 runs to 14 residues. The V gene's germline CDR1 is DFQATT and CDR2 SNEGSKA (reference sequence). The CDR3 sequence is CSAEGGRSYTEAFF. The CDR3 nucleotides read TGCAGTGCCGAAGGCGGCAGGTCCTACACTGAAGCTTTCTTT.

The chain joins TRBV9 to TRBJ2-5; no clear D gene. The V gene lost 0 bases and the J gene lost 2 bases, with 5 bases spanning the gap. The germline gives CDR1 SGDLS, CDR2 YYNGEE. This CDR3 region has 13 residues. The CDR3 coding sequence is TGTGCCAGCAGCGTAGATACGCAAGAGACCCAGTACTTC. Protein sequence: CASSVDTQETQYF.

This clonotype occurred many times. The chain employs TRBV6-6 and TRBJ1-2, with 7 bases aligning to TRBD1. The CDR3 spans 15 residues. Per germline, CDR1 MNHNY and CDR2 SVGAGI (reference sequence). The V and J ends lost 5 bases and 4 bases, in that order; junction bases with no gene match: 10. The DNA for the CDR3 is TGTGCCAGCAGTCCCCCAAGACAGGGAGGCTATGGCTACACCTTC. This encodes CASSPPRQGGYGYTF.

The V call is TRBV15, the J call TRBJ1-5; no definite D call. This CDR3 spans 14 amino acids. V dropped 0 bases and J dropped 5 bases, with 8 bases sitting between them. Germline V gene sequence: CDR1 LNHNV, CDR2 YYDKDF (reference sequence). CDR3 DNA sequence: TGTGCCACCAGCAGAGATTGGCCGGATCAGCCCCAGCATTTT. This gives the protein CATSRDWPDQPQHF.

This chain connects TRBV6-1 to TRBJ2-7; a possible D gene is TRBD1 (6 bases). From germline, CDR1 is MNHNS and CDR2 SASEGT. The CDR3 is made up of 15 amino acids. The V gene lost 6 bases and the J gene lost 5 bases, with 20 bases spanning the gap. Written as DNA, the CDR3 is TGTGCCAGCAGGCCTGGGGCCAGGGGTCTCAACGAGCAGTACTTC. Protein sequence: CASRPGARGLNEQYF.

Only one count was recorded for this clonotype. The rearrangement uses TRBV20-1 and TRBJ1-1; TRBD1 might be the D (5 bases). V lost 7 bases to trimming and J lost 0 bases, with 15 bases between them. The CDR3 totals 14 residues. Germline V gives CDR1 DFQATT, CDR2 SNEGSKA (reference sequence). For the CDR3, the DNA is TGCAGTGTTCCTCTGAGGGGACTGAACACTGAAGCTTTCTTT. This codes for CSVPLRGLNTEAFF.

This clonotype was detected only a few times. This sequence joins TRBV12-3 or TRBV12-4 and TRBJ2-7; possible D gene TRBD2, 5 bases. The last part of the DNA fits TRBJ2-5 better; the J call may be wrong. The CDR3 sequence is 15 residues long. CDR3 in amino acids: CASSLNAGRQETQYF. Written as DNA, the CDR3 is TGTGCCAGCAGTTTAAATGCGGGTAGACAAGAGACCCAGTACTTC.

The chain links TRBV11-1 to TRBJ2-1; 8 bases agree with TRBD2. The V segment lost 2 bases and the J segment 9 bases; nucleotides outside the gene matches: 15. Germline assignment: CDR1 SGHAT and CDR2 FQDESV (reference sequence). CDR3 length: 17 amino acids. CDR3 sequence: CASSLKPFGRGLAEQFF. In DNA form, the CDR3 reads TGTGCCAGCAGCTTAAAGCCCTTTGGGAGAGGACTAGCTGAGCAGTTCTTC. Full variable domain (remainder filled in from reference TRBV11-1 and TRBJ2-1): EAEVAQSPRYKITEKSQAVAFWCDPISGHATLYWYRQILGQGPELLVQFQDESVVDDSQLPKDRFSAERLKGVDSTLKIQPAELGDSAMYLCASSLKPFGRGLAEQFFGPGTRLTVL.

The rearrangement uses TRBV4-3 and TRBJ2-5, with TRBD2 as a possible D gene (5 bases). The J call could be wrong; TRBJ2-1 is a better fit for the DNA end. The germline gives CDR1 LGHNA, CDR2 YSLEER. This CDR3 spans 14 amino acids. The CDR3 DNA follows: TGCGCCAGCAGCCTTTCGCGGGTGGGAGAGACCCAGTTCTTC. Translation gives CASSLSRVGETQFF.

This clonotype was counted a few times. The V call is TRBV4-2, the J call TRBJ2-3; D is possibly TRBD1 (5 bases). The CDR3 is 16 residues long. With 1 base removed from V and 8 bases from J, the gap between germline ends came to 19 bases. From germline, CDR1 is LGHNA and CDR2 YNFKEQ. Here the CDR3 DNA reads TGTGCCAGCAGCCAAGGCAGGGCCCCGAGGCCAGGTACGCAGTATTTT. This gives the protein CASSQGRAPRPGTQYF.